This T cell receptor beta chain came from a study of CD4 T cells in relation to SARS-CoV-2 and coronaviruses. Overall study results and limits: Samples before the pandemic and after infection were not matched within any donor.

Unexposed donor CD4+ T cells date from about 2011-2018, before the COVID-19 pandemic. The cells were cultured for about ten days before CD4+ T cells were isolated. Cells permitting, SARS-CoV-2 S/N and four cold-coronavirus spikes were tested on unexposed-donor CD4+ T cells. Cultures received half-medium IL-2 refreshes on days 3 and 7. The table came from immunoSEQ multiplex PCR; TCRdb's copy has only in-frame clones and leaves some out. The data hold more than 15,000 clones, with under 85% observed a single time. The CDR3 is 13 residues long. V lost 7 bases, J lost 1 base, and 10 bases lay in between. As regards this clone: Its antigen is undetermined.

This TCR was recovered from a human donor in good health. The V and J genes are TRBV12-3 or TRBV12-4 and TRBJ1-1, with D perhaps TRBD1 (5 bases). Sequencing input: CD4+ T cells from PBMCs, cultured in vitro. The CDR3 sequence is CASIPGKNTEAFF. The CDR3 nucleotides are TGTGCCAGCATCCCAGGGAAGAACACTGAAGCTTTCTTT.